One sample yielded the 23 T cell receptor beta chains listed below, sequenced in a study of blood T cell repertoires in COVID-19. Sequenced by immunoSEQ multiplex PCR; TCRdb stores in-frame clones only, minus some. The table records approximately 170,000 clones, around 67% of them present only once. The sequenced sample consisted of peripheral blood. The origin of the receptors is a woman older than 75 with acute or convalescent COVID-19.

This clone was detected only a few times. The V and J genes are TRBV6-6 and TRBJ2-1; tentative D call: TRBD2 (6 bases). The CDR3 contains 14 residues. V was pared by 5 bases and J by 5 bases, with 13 bases between. CDR1 is MNHNY and CDR2 is SVGAGI in the germline V gene (reference sequence). The CDR3 DNA reads TGTGCCAGCAGTAAGGCGGGCGGGGACAATGAGCAGTTCTTC. Translation gives CASSKAGGDNEQFF.

This clone appeared once. The V call is TRBV14, the J call TRBJ2-5; the match to TRBD2 covers 9 bases. The CDR3 runs to 14 residues. The V gene end was trimmed by 6 bases and the J gene end by 6 bases; junction bases not matched to a gene: 8. Germline CDR1 is SGHDN and CDR2 is FVKESK. CDR3 sequence reads: CASSLSGSSKTQYF. The CDR3 region has the DNA TGTGCCAGCAGTCTTAGCGGGAGTAGTAAGACCCAGTACTTC.

The chain carries TRBV19 and TRBJ2-3, with TRBD1 identical over 11 bases. The CDR3 loop spans 16 amino acids. The germline V gene has CDR1 LNHDA and CDR2 SQIVND (reference sequence). Losses at the gene ends were 7 bases for V and 0 bases for J; bases not matched to a gene: 6. CDR3 region: CASKPRDRGSTDTQYF. CDR3 sequence (DNA): TGTGCCAGTAAACCCCGGGACAGGGGGAGCACAGATACGCAGTATTTT.

This chain uses TRBV5-1 with TRBJ1-1, with D perhaps TRBD1 (6 bases). From germline, CDR1 is SGHRS and CDR2 YFSETQ. The CDR3 extends over 15 amino acids. Trimming removed 3 bases at V and 1 base at J, with 13 bases between. CDR3 sequence reads: CASSSSGTPNTEAFF. The CDR3 DNA sequence: TGCGCCAGCAGCTCTTCCGGGACACCGAACACTGAAGCTTTCTTT.

V and J are TRBV28 and TRBJ2-5; D unresolved. Trimming shortened V by 3 bases and J by 0 bases, and 8 bases separated the two germline ends. CDR1 MDHEN and CDR2 SYDVKM come from the germline V gene. The CDR3 is made up of 14 amino acids. The CDR3 reads CASSLRVYQETQYF. In nucleotides, the CDR3 is TGTGCCAGCAGTTTGAGAGTCTACCAAGAGACCCAGTACTTC.

V gene TRBV7-9 combines with J gene TRBJ1-5, with TRBD1 matching over 9 bases. Germline lookup yields CDR1 SEHNR and CDR2 FQNEAQ (reference sequence). J lost 6 bases, V lost 5 bases, and 8 bases had no gene match. The CDR3 length is 15 residues. The chain's CDR3 is CASSLGTGRTQPQHF. For the CDR3, the DNA is TGTGCCAGCAGCCTCGGGACAGGGCGGACTCAGCCCCAGCATTTT.

The CDR3 region has the DNA TGCGCCACTGGGACAGGCAATCAGCCCCAGCATTTT. This sequence encodes CATGTGNQPQHF. V is TRBV10-2 and J is TRBJ1-5; TRBD1 matches 7 bases. Trimming cost V 10 bases and J 2 bases; bases outside gene matches: 2. Looked up from germline, CDR1 is WSHSY and CDR2 is SAAADI. CDR3 size: 12 residues.

The chain has TRBV6-1 and TRBJ1-1, with TRBD1 matching 9 bases. The CDR3 extends over 16 amino acids. The germline gives CDR1 MNHNS, CDR2 SASEGT. Trimming removed 4 bases from V and 3 bases from J; junction bases left unmatched: 9. The CDR3: CASSVPGQGGDTEAFF. CDR3 DNA: TGTGCCAGCAGTGTTCCGGGACAGGGAGGGGACACTGAAGCTTTCTTT.

The chain couples TRBV4-1 to TRBJ1-4; perhaps TRBD1 as D (5 bases). CDR3 size: 17 residues. Trimming took off 1 base at V and 7 bases at J, with 19 bases between the two ends. Germline-derived CDR1 and CDR2 are MGHRA and YSYEKL. The CDR3 region has the DNA TGCGCCAGCAGCCAAGTATTCGGGGGGGTATTTAGTGAAAAACTGTTTTTT. Translation gives CASSQVFGGVFSEKLFF.

The V call is TRBV6-4, the J call TRBJ2-1; TRBD2 matches at 10 bases. Germline V gene lookup returns CDR1 MRHNA and CDR2 SNTAGT. V gave up 5 bases and J gave up 5 bases; unmatched junction bases: 9. The CDR3 consists of 16 residues. The CDR3 DNA reads as TGTGCCAGCAGTCCCGGACTAGCGGATAGCAACAATGAGCAGTTCTTC. It translates to CASSPGLADSNNEQFF.

As to this clone: One end of the junction does not line up with germline, which may come from a read error. The gene calls are TRBV6-2 or TRBV6-3 and TRBJ2-4; 9 bases map to TRBD1. This CDR3 is built from 13 residues. CDR1 and CDR2 from the germline V gene are MNHEY and SVGEGT. In DNA, the CDR3 is TGTGCCAGCAGTGAGGGACAGGGCGGTACACCCAACTTC. Protein: CASSEGQGGTPNF.

In this sample, this clone turned up once. The chain joins TRBV11-3 to TRBJ2-2; tentative D call: TRBD2 (6 bases). Germline values: CDR1 SGHNT, CDR2 YENEEA. V gave up 1 base and J gave up 7 bases, with 19 bases separating them. This CDR3 is 17 amino acids long. Written as DNA, the CDR3 is TGTGCCAGCAGCTTAGTCGTGCGGGACCTCCAAGGCGGGGAGCTGTTTTTT. Translated, it gives CASSLVVRDLQGGELFF.

This chain connects TRBV7-9 to TRBJ2-1, with a weak D call TRBD1 (6 bases). Per the germline V gene, CDR1 is SEHNR and CDR2 is FQNEAQ (reference sequence). CDR3 length: 13 amino acids. The V gene lost 7 bases and the J gene lost 4 bases, with 11 bases spanning the gap. DNA for the CDR3: TGTGCCAGCATCCAGGACAGTTACAATGAGCAGTTCTTC. Translating it yields CASIQDSYNEQFF. Variable domain in full (rest from reference TRBV7-9 and TRBJ2-1): DTGVSQNPRHKITKRGQNVTFRCDPISEHNRLYWYRQTLGQGPEFLTYFQNEAQLEKSRLLSDRFSAERPKGSFSTLEIQRTEQGDSAMYLCASIQDSYNEQFFGPGTRLTVL.

The V gene is TRBV5-1, the J gene TRBJ1-1; a weak D match, TRBD1 (6 bases). The CDR3 is 15 residues long. Trimming left V 0 bases short and J 3 bases short, with 12 bases between. Germline V gene data show CDR1 as SGHRS and CDR2 as YFSETQ. The CDR3 here is CASSLGWGLDTEAFF. CDR3 in DNA: TGCGCCAGCAGCTTGGGGTGGGGGCTGGACACTGAAGCTTTCTTT. Full variable domain (rest looked up from reference TRBV5-1 and TRBJ1-1): KAGVTQTPRYLIKTRGQQVTLSCSPISGHRSVSWYQQTPGQGLQFLFEYFSETQRNKGNFPGRFSGRQFSNSRSEMNVSTLELGDSALYLCASSLGWGLDTEAFFGQGTRLTVV.

The chain links TRBV9 to TRBJ2-5, with 7 bases aligning to TRBD2. V shed 0 bases and J 5 bases; nucleotides not matched to a gene: 4. CDR1 and CDR2 (germline): SGDLS, YYNGEE. The CDR3 contains 14 residues. DNA for the CDR3: TGTGCCAGCAGCGTAGGGATGGGAGGGGAGACCCAGTACTTC. Its protein is CASSVGMGGETQYF.

This clone was observed a few times. The rearrangement links TRBV12-3 or TRBV12-4 to TRBJ1-5; tentatively, D is TRBD1 (5 bases). Trimming stripped 3 bases from V and 6 bases from J, with 6 bases between. The CDR3 spans 12 residues. CDR3 sequence: CASSFRVQPQHF. CDR3 bases: TGTGCCAGCAGTTTCAGGGTTCAGCCCCAGCATTTT.

This chain connects TRBV7-2 to TRBJ2-1, with 13 bases matching TRBD2. The CDR3 sequence is 14 residues long. Per the germline V gene, CDR1 is SGHTA and CDR2 is FQGNSA. V gave up 3 bases and J gave up 12 bases; unmatched junction bases: 5. CDR3 sequence reads: CASSFRTSGSGQFF. The CDR3 DNA is TGTGCCAGCAGCTTCCGGACTAGCGGGAGTGGGCAGTTCTTC.

The V call is TRBV19, the J call TRBJ1-1; tentative D call: TRBD1 (5 bases). The germline gives CDR1 LNHDA, CDR2 SQIVND (reference sequence). CDR3 length: 19 residues. Trimming stripped 3 bases from V and 1 base from J, with 24 bases between. The CDR3, as DNA: TGTGCCAGTAGTATCCCTCTCGTCATGGGGGGGGGAACGAACACTGAAGCTTTCTTT. Its translation: CASSIPLVMGGGTNTEAFF.

The rearrangement links TRBV15 to TRBJ2-7, with 13 bases fitting TRBD2. V shed 6 bases and J 1 base; nucleotides not matched to a gene: 9. CDR1 is LNHNV and CDR2 is YYDKDF in the germline V gene (reference sequence). The CDR3 extends over 17 amino acids. CDR3 region: CATRRLAGGFPSYEQYF. The CDR3 nucleotides read TGTGCCACCAGGAGACTAGCGGGAGGTTTCCCGTCCTACGAGCAGTACTTC.

The chain carries TRBV6-2 or TRBV6-3 and TRBJ2-3, with 12 bases matching TRBD2. The CDR3 contains 15 residues. Germline-derived CDR1 and CDR2 are MNHEY and SVGEGT. The V segment lost 5 bases and the J segment 2 bases; nucleotides outside the gene matches: 2. Written as DNA, the CDR3 is TGTGCCAGCAGTGGACTAGCGGGGATCACAGATACGCAGTATTTT. This translates into CASSGLAGITDTQYF.

This sequence joins TRBV28 and TRBJ2-7; 10 nucleotides agree with TRBD2. The germline gives CDR1 MDHEN, CDR2 SYDVKM. V trimming: 3 bases; J trimming: 3 bases; junction bases outside the gene matches: 5. The CDR3 extends over 15 amino acids. This chain's CDR3 is CASSFRTSGFYEQYF. CDR3 coding DNA: TGTGCCAGCAGTTTTAGGACTAGCGGATTCTACGAGCAGTACTTC. Full variable domain (outside the CDR3, taken from reference TRBV28 and TRBJ2-7): DVKVTQSSRYLVKRTGEKVFLECVQDMDHENMFWYRQDPGLGLRLIYFSYDVKMKEKGDIPEGYSVSREKKERFSLILESASTNQTSMYLCASSFRTSGFYEQYFGPGTRLTVT.

A remark on this clone: In the same sample, other DNA sequences code for this CDR3. V is TRBV28 and J is TRBJ2-5; 7 bases map to TRBD2. The germline V gene encodes CDR1 MDHEN and CDR2 SYDVKM. This CDR3 is built from 14 residues. V shed 2 bases, J shed 2 bases, and the junction held 2 bases outside the gene matches. CDR3 sequence: CASSLMGGQETQYF. CDR3 coding DNA: TGTGCCAGCAGTTTAATGGGAGGGCAAGAGACCCAGTACTTC.

The J gene is TRBJ1-1, the V gene TRBV4-1, with a possible D match to TRBD1 (5 bases). Germline V gives CDR1 MGHRA, CDR2 YSYEKL. This CDR3 has 13 residues. Trimming left V 4 bases short and J 11 bases short, with 17 bases between. CDR3 DNA sequence: TGCGCCAGCAGCCCCCCGGGACTAACGCAGGCTTTCTTT. Amino acids: CASSPPGLTQAFF.